The TCR beta chain described here comes from a study of regulatory T cells in long-lasting Graves disease. Combining iRepertoire HTBI primers with Arm-PCR of CDR3 regions, the authors built TCR beta libraries. One entry per CDR3 protein results from TCRdb running MiXCR on the multiplex PCR reads. The profile covers roughly 430,000 distinct CDR3 sequences, with approximately 16% appearing a single time and about 11% taken by the ten largest. Germline V gene sequence: CDR1 LGHNA, CDR2 YSLEER. V was pared by 3 bases and J by 5 bases, with 2 bases of the junction left unmatched. The CDR3 has 14 amino acids. Time point defined: newly diagnosed GD, antithyroid drugs for less than 3 months. PBMC-extracted RNA yielded the TCR library. The data also belong to a second study, concerning T cells in Graves' hyperthyroidism and ophthalmopathy. That work states: Most thyroid clonotypes with frequency above 0.001 were detected in blood.

This sequence originates from a woman aged 25 to 39 with Graves disease. The chain uses TRBV4-3 and TRBJ2-5; 11 nucleotides match TRBD2. Material: peripheral blood mononuclear cells (PBMCs), obtained at new diagnosis, from a patient treated with antithyroid drugs. As DNA, the CDR3 is TGCGCCAGCAGCCATCGACTAGCGGGGGAGACCCAGTACTTC. Protein sequence: CASSHRLAGETQYF.